The rows below give T cell receptor beta chains drawn from one sample of a study of T cell responses to AZD1222 COVID-19 vaccine. Profiling relied on immunoSEQ multiplex PCR, and the TCRdb table lists in-frame clones only, not all of them. The sample holds about 210,000 clones, roughly 92% seen once. Specimen: peripheral blood, collected on day 0 of AZD1222 vaccination. Receptors were obtained from an adult in good health. The CDR3 runs from the conserved cysteine through the conserved F or W. D genes are given only for firm matches. Size values are once, few and many counts, or a class for expanded clones, and some rows have none.

abundance,j_gene,v_gene,d_gene,CDR3nt,CDR3aa
-,TRBJ2-1,TRBV4-3,-,TGCGCCAGCAGCCAAGATAGTAAGGCCAATGAGCAGTTCTTC,CASSQDSKANEQFF
-,TRBJ2-7,TRBV3-1/TRBV3-2,TRBD2,TGTGCCAGCATTCTAAGCGGGGGGGCCCACGAGCAGTACTTC,CASILSGGAHEQYF
-,TRBJ1-5,TRBV6-6,-,TGTGCCAGCAGTTCAGGGCCTAGCAATCAGCCCCAGCATTTT,CASSSGPSNQPQHF
-,TRBJ2-5,TRBV20-1,-,TGCAGTGCTAGTAGGGGCCTAGGGGAGACCCAGTACTTC,CSASRGLGETQYF
-,TRBJ1-2,TRBV10-3,-,TGTGCCATCAGTGAATACCGACAGGCGGACCAAACTAACTATGGCTACACCTTC,CAISEYRQADQTNYGYTF
-,TRBJ2-2,TRBV3-1/TRBV3-2,TRBD2,TGTGCCAGCAGCCATACCGGGACTAGAAACACCGGGGAGCTGTTTTTT,CASSHTGTRNTGELFF
once,TRBJ1-2,TRBV27,-,TGTGCCAGCAGTTTGGGAGTCCCTATTCAGGGCTACACCTTC,CASSLGVPIQGYTF
once,TRBJ1-2,TRBV6-5,TRBD1,TGTGCCAGCAGACAGGGACAGGGGTTGGTTGGCTACACCTTC,CASRQGQGLVGYTF
-,TRBJ1-2,TRBV4-1,TRBD1,TGCGCCAGCAGCCTAATCAACAGGGGGCCGGGCTATGGCTACACCTTC,CASSLINRGPGYGYTF
-,TRBJ2-3,TRBV9,TRBD2,TGTGCCAGCAGCGTATCGCTAGCGGGCACAGATACGCAGTATTTT,CASSVSLAGTDTQYF
-,TRBJ1-1,TRBV18,TRBD1,TGTGCCAGCTCACCACAGACAGGGGCTATGAACACTGAAGCTTTCTTT,CASSPQTGAMNTEAFF
-,TRBJ2-7,TRBV29-1,TRBD1,TGCAGCGTTAACAGGGGAAGAAACGAGCAGTACTTC,CSVNRGRNEQYF
-,TRBJ1-1,TRBV3-1/TRBV3-2,-,TGTGCCAGCAGCCAAGACCGATTGAACACTGAAGCTTTCTTT,CASSQDRLNTEAFF
-,TRBJ2-3,TRBV7-3,-,TGTGCCAGCAGCACCGGGACCGCAGATACGCAGTATTTT,CASSTGTADTQYF
-,TRBJ2-3,TRBV7-3,-,TGTGCCAGCAGCTCCCGGGACACCACAGATACGCAGTATTTT,CASSSRDTTDTQYF
-,TRBJ2-7,TRBV6-5,TRBD1,TGTGCCAGCAGTTCCGCCGGACAGGCGCCCTACGAGCAGTACTTC,CASSSAGQAPYEQYF
-,TRBJ1-1,TRBV4-1,-,TGCGCCAGCAGCCGAATCCTTGGGGCAGCTCGGGCTGAAGCTTTCTTT,CASSRILGAARAEAFF
-,TRBJ1-5,TRBV7-8,TRBD1,TGTGCCAGCAGCTTAGAGGGGCCCGGACAGGGGAGGACGAGCAATCAGCCCCAGCATTTT,CASSLEGPGQGRTSNQPQHF
once,TRBJ2-1,TRBV7-3,TRBD2,TGTGCCAGCAGCTTAGCTGGAGGCGGGGGGATTGAGCAGTTCTTC,CASSLAGGGGIEQFF
-,TRBJ2-1,TRBV6-1,-,TGTGCCAGCAGTGAGGCCGTCACCCCGAGCTCCTACAATGAGCAGTTCTTC,CASSEAVTPSSYNEQFF
-,TRBJ2-7,TRBV19,-,TGTGCCAGTAGTATAGGAGACTTCTCCTACGAGCAGTACTTC,CASSIGDFSYEQYF
few,TRBJ1-2,TRBV28,-,TGTGCCAGCAGTGTAGAACAGGGCTTTGGCTATGGCTACACCTTC,CASSVEQGFGYGYTF
once,TRBJ2-1,TRBV5-1,-,TGCGCCAGCAGCTTGGTGATGGGAGCCTACCACAATGAGCAGTTCTTC,CASSLVMGAYHNEQFF
-,TRBJ1-1,TRBV5-1,-,TGCGCCAGCAGCTTGGGTCCAGGTAACACTGAAGCTTTCTTT,CASSLGPGNTEAFF
few,TRBJ1-3,TRBV4-1,-,TGCGCCAGCAGCCAGCGGGCAGTGCCTTTCTCTGGAAACACCATATATTTT,CASSQRAVPFSGNTIYF
-,TRBJ2-7,TRBV3-1/TRBV3-2,TRBD1,TGTGCCAGCAGCCAAGGGGGGACAGGGTTCTACGAGCAGTACTTC,CASSQGGTGFYEQYF
-,TRBJ1-5,TRBV5-1,TRBD1,TGCGCCAGCAGCTTGGGGGGGACAGTCAATCAGCCCCAGCATTTT,CASSLGGTVNQPQHF
-,TRBJ1-2,TRBV10-3,TRBD1,TGTGCCATCAGTGAGTCGTCGACAGGGGGGGCCTATGGCTACACCTTC,CAISESSTGGAYGYTF
-,TRBJ1-1,TRBV3-1/TRBV3-2,-,TGTGCCAGCAGCCAAAGAGGGGGAGGCACTGAAGCTTTCTTT,CASSQRGGGTEAFF
-,TRBJ1-6,TRBV3-1/TRBV3-2,TRBD1,TGTGCCAGCAGCCAAGTGGACAGGGGGGGTTCACCCCTCCACTTT,CASSQVDRGGSPLHF
-,TRBJ2-1,TRBV20-1,TRBD2,TGCAGTGCCGCGGGGGAAGAGGAGCAGTTCTTC,CSAAGEEEQFF
-,TRBJ2-4,TRBV11-3,TRBD1,TGTGCCAGCAGCTTAGCAGGGGGCCCAGCCAAAAACATTCAGTACTTC,CASSLAGGPAKNIQYF
few,TRBJ1-5,TRBV19,-,TGTGCCAGTAGATATCGGACGGCCAGCAATCAGCCCCAGCATTTT,CASRYRTASNQPQHF
-,TRBJ2-3,TRBV24-1,TRBD2,TGTGCCACCGGGAGCGGGGGGGCCACTGGCACAGATACGCAGTATTTT,CATGSGGATGTDTQYF
-,TRBJ1-2,TRBV27,-,TGTGCCAGCAGTTTATCCGGGCGGCACTATGGCTACACCTTC,CASSLSGRHYGYTF
-,TRBJ2-1,TRBV15,TRBD2,TGTGCCACCAGCAGAGAGTCTAGCGGCTCCAATGAGCAGTTCTTC,CATSRESSGSNEQFF
-,TRBJ2-3,TRBV6-5,-,TGTGCCAGCAGGGGGACCAGCACAGATACGCAGTATTTT,CASRGTSTDTQYF
-,TRBJ1-3,TRBV2,TRBD1,TGTGCCAGCAGTGAAAGTCCAAACAGGGGGCTTTCTGGAAACACCATATATTTT,CASSESPNRGLSGNTIYF
-,TRBJ1-5,TRBV27,TRBD1,TGTGCCAGCACCCCGGGGGGACAGCCCTATGCGAGGGAGCCCCAGCATTTT,CASTPGGQPYAREPQHF
-,TRBJ2-7,TRBV5-1,-,TGCGCCAGCACTCCGGGCGGTCTCTCCTACGAGCAGTACTTC,CASTPGGLSYEQYF
-,TRBJ2-2,TRBV19,TRBD2,TGTGCCAGTAGTACAGCGGGGGGGCTCACCGGGGAGCTGTTTTTT,CASSTAGGLTGELFF
-,TRBJ2-2,TRBV19,TRBD2,TGTGCCAGTAGTAAGCGGGACCGACGCTCGCCCGGGGAGCTGTTTTTT,CASSKRDRRSPGELFF
-,TRBJ1-4,TRBV18,-,TGTGCCAGCTCACCCAGGACATCTCGGGGAGAAAAACTGTTTTTT,CASSPRTSRGEKLFF
-,TRBJ2-5,TRBV20-1,TRBD1,TGCAGTGCTAGTCGCACAGGGGGCCACGAGACCCAGTACTTC,CSASRTGGHETQYF
-,TRBJ1-1,TRBV28,-,TGTGCCAGCAGCCCCCTTCGGATCACTGAAGCTTTCTTT,CASSPLRITEAFF
-,TRBJ2-7,TRBV7-9,-,TGTGCCAGCAGCTCAAGATACAGGGGGGGCGAGCAGTACTTC,CASSSRYRGGEQYF
-,TRBJ1-4,TRBV30,-,TGTGCCTGGGGGGAAAGGGGTAATGAAAAACTGTTTTTT,CAWGERGNEKLFF
once,TRBJ1-2,TRBV7-2,-,TGTGCCAGCAGCTTAGATACAGGGTCTGGCTACACCTTC,CASSLDTGSGYTF
-,TRBJ1-3,TRBV7-3,-,TGTGCCAGCAGCCAGACCACTGGAAACACCATATATTTT,CASSQTTGNTIYF
-,TRBJ1-5,TRBV19,-,TGTGCCAGTAGTATAGATCTAGTCCGTAATCAGCCCCAGCATTTT,CASSIDLVRNQPQHF
once,TRBJ1-1,TRBV9,-,TGTGCCAGCGGTTGGGGGCAGACACCCACTGAAGCTTTCTTT,CASGWGQTPTEAFF
-,TRBJ1-1,TRBV4-3,TRBD1,TGCGCCAGCAGCCAATCCCTGACAGGGATCCAAGAAGCTTTCTTT,CASSQSLTGIQEAFF
-,TRBJ1-2,TRBV3-1/TRBV3-2,TRBD1,TGTGCCAGCAGCCAAGGACAGGGGGGTAACTATGGCTACACCTTC,CASSQGQGGNYGYTF
-,TRBJ1-3,TRBV7-6,TRBD1,TGTGCCAGCAGCTGGAAGACAGGGGGGTCGGTGAAGTCCTCTGGAAACACCATATATTTT,CASSWKTGGSVKSSGNTIYF